Given below is one T cell receptor (beta chain) in context. The antigen remains unidentified. From 5'RACE with constant-segment primers came TCR alpha and TCR beta cDNA libraries that carried sample barcodes and UMIs. MiXCR was run by TCRdb on the 5' RACE reads, yielding one entry per CDR3 protein. The table lists about 450,000 distinct CDR3 sequences, 23% of them singletons, with around 13% in the top ten. The data were obtained in a study of T-cell memory formation after mild COVID-19. Study-wide background: Among the donors, TCR clusters were largely specific to each donor.

Regarding the study as a whole: Clones contracting over day 15 to 85 were CD4/CD8 balanced, with later expanders leaning CD4+. Pre-infection memory harbored some responding clones, suggesting cross-reactive memory joined.

V was shortened by 0 bases and J by 6 bases, with 7 bases between the two germline ends. The CDR3 spans 13 residues. Germline V gene sequence: CDR1 LGHNA, CDR2 YSLEER. The chain links TRBV4-3 to TRBJ2-3; D gene unclear. Specimen: PBMCs or a T cell subset sorted from them (not recorded which). This receptor was obtained from an adult woman who had mild COVID-19 (a few samples of this study predate the infection). Cell type and time point are not known. CDR3 coding DNA: TGCGCCAGCAGCCAAGATATTCTCGATACGCAGTATTTT. Amino acid sequence: CASSQDILDTQYF.